Following are 31 T cell receptor beta chains from one sample sequenced in a study of T-cell reconstitution after alpha-beta-depleted transplantation in children. Using unique molecular identifiers, the investigators prepared the TCRbeta library. A single record per CDR3 protein comes from TCRdb applying MiXCR to the PCR reads. The repertoire has around 72,000 distinct CDR3 sequences, roughly 4.5% of them found once; the top ten carry approximately 20%. The sample was PBMCs, mostly from graft donor cells, taken 180 days after TCRalphabeta/CD19-depleted stem cell transplant. These receptors originate from a boy younger than two who had a stem cell transplant for acute myeloid leukemia, so the T cells may come from the graft donor.

This clonotype was found many times. The chain joins TRBV5-1 to TRBJ1-5, with D perhaps TRBD1 (5 bases). CDR3 size: 15 residues. Germline CDR1 reads SGHRS; CDR2 reads YFSETQ. V gave up 4 bases and J gave up 5 bases, with 16 bases separating them. This chain's CDR3 is CASSAGIDAHQPQHF. DNA of the CDR3: TGCGCCAGCAGCGCAGGGATTGATGCGCATCAGCCCCAGCATTTT.

The rearrangement links TRBV7-6 to TRBJ1-1; D gene ambiguous. Trimming stripped 1 base from V and 1 base from J, with 10 bases between. The CDR3 is made up of 15 amino acids. Germline V gives CDR1 SGHVS, CDR2 FNYEAQ. The CDR3 here is CASSLGHSPNTEAFF. The CDR3 DNA sequence: TGTGCCAGCAGCTTAGGACATTCCCCGAACACTGAAGCTTTCTTT. Filled out from reference TRBV7-6 and TRBJ1-1, the complete variable domain reads GAGVSQSPRYKVTKRGQDVALRCDPISGHVSLYWYRQALGQGPEFLTYFNYEAQQDKSGLPNDRFSAERPEGSISTLTIQRTEQRDSAMYRCASSLGHSPNTEAFFGQGTRLTVV.

A remark on this clonotype: One junction end does not reproduce the germline sequence, and a read error may be involved. The chain has TRBV7-9 and TRBJ1-3; no reliable D call. From germline, CDR1 is SEHNR and CDR2 FQNEAQ (reference sequence). The CDR3 has 14 residues. For the CDR3, the DNA is TGTGCCAGCAGCTTAGGGAGCTCTGGAAGCACCATGTATTTT. Encoded protein: CASSLGSSGSTMYF.

This clonotype was seen ten or more times. The chain combines TRBV20-1 with TRBJ1-1, with unresolved D. The CDR3 has 14 amino acids. Germline CDR1 reads DFQATT; CDR2 reads SNEGSKA (reference sequence). The V end lost 0 bases, the J end lost 10 bases, and 18 bases lay between the germline ends. The CDR3 DNA follows: TGCAGTGCTAGAGATCACTTGCTGCAGGAAGGAGCTTTCTTT. Protein: CSARDHLLQEGAFF.

This clonotype has at least ten counts. The rearrangement uses TRBV5-4 and TRBJ2-6, with TRBD1 as a possible D gene (5 bases). CDR1 and CDR2 (germline): SGHNT, YYREEE (reference sequence). The CDR3 has 15 amino acids. The V end was cut by 2 bases, the J end by 2 bases, with 8 bases between. This chain's CDR3 is CASSFQGTGANVLTF. The DNA of the CDR3 is TGTGCCAGCAGCTTTCAGGGTACTGGGGCCAACGTCCTGACTTTC.

The table lists this clonotype with many counts. The V call is TRBV5-5, the J call TRBJ2-2; 7 bases agree with TRBD1. The CDR3 has 16 residues. Germline CDR1 and CDR2: SGHKS and YYEKEE (reference sequence). Trimming cost V 4 bases and J 1 base; bases outside gene matches: 7. The CDR3 protein is CASSPPTGRNTGELFF. The CDR3, as DNA: TGTGCCAGCAGCCCGCCGACAGGGCGGAACACCGGGGAGCTGTTTTTT.

There are many counts of this clonotype. The chain's CDR3 is CASSNQGGQPQHF. The CDR3, as DNA: TGTGCCAGCAGTAATCAGGGAGGTCAGCCCCAGCATTTT. The chain employs TRBV12-3 or TRBV12-4 and TRBJ1-5, with a weak D call TRBD1 (5 bases). CDR3 length equals 13 residues. Trimming stripped 5 bases from V and 6 bases from J, with 11 bases between.

In this sample, this clonotype turned up many times. J is TRBJ2-2 and V is TRBV4-3; the D is unclear. This CDR3 comprises 15 residues. Germline CDR1 LGHNA, CDR2 YSLEER. Trimming left V 0 bases short and J 7 bases short, with 12 bases between. The CDR3 coding sequence is TGCGCCAGCAGCCAAGAACCAGGAACAGACGGGGAGCTGTTTTTT. Its translation is CASSQEPGTDGELFF.

Ten or more counts support this clonotype. J is TRBJ2-6 and V is TRBV30; D gene ambiguous. Germline V gives CDR1 GTSNPN, CDR2 SVGIG (reference sequence). The CDR3 is made up of 15 amino acids. Deletions cut 0 bases from V and 1 base from J, with 7 bases between. DNA of the CDR3: TGTGCCTGGAGTGTTGGGCTGTCTGGGGCCAACGTCCTGACTTTC. Its translation is CAWSVGLSGANVLTF.

The rearrangement joins TRBV5-4 to TRBJ2-1; TRBD1 matches 9 bases. CDR3 length equals 15 residues. From germline, CDR1 is SGHNT and CDR2 YYREEE (reference sequence). Trimming cost V 4 bases and J 7 bases; bases outside gene matches: 9. Here the CDR3 DNA reads TGTGCCAGCAGCCCCCGGGACAGGGTAGTAAATGAGCAGTTCTTC. This gives the protein CASSPRDRVVNEQFF.

Ten or more counts support this clonotype. The gene calls are TRBV6-1 and TRBJ2-1, with 8 bases that match TRBD2. CDR3 size: 15 residues. Trimming removed 7 bases from V and 5 bases from J; junction bases left unmatched: 10. Germline V gene lookup returns CDR1 MNHNS and CDR2 SASEGT. The CDR3, as DNA: TGTGCCAGCACCGGGGGGGTGGGGCTTCACAATGAGCAGTTCTTC. It is translated as CASTGGVGLHNEQFF.

This clonotype was counted ten times or more. This chain uses TRBV12-3 or TRBV12-4 with TRBJ1-3; D is perhaps TRBD1 (6 bases). There are 13 residues in the CDR3. The V gene lost 10 bases and the J gene lost 2 bases, with 12 bases spanning the gap. As DNA, the CDR3 is TGTGCCATCAACCCAGGGGCTGGAAACACCATATATTTT. Translation gives CAINPGAGNTIYF.

This clonotype was recorded at least ten times. The chain links TRBV7-2 to TRBJ2-1; 11 bases map to TRBD1. Looked up from germline, CDR1 is SGHTA and CDR2 is FQGNSA. Trimming cost V 5 bases and J 2 bases; bases outside gene matches: 5. The CDR3 extends over 16 amino acids. The CDR3 region is CASSHGGQGAYNEQFF. The CDR3 DNA reads TGTGCCAGCAGCCACGGGGGACAGGGGGCCTACAATGAGCAGTTCTTC.

The table lists this clonotype with many counts. The genes are TRBV2 and TRBJ2-3; D is uncertain. The length of the CDR3 is 16 residues. The germline gives CDR1 SNHLY, CDR2 FYNNEI. V was pared by 1 base and J by 2 bases, with 13 bases between. The CDR3 DNA reads TGTGCCAGCAGTGAAGGGGTGACTTATCCCACAGATACGCAGTATTTT. Its translation is CASSEGVTYPTDTQYF.

In this sample, this clonotype turned up many times. The chain joins TRBV7-9 to TRBJ2-7; maybe TRBD2 (5 bases). The ends were cut back, 1 base at V and 6 bases at J, with 19 bases in the middle. This CDR3 is built from 16 residues. The V gene's germline CDR1 is SEHNR and CDR2 FQNEAQ (reference sequence). The CDR3 region is CASSLEEALVPSEQYF. In nucleotides, the CDR3 is TGTGCCAGCAGCTTAGAGGAGGCTCTGGTACCCTCCGAGCAGTACTTC.

This clonotype was seen repeatedly, ten times or more. This chain links TRBV5-1 with TRBJ2-1; D unclear. V was shortened by 0 bases and J by 1 base, with 11 bases between the two germline ends. The length of the CDR3 is 16 residues. Germline V gene lookup returns CDR1 SGHRS and CDR2 YFSETQ. The chain's CDR3 is CASSLEGYTSYNEQFF. CDR3 sequence (DNA): TGCGCCAGCAGCTTGGAGGGTTATACTTCCTACAATGAGCAGTTCTTC. Using reference TRBV5-1 and TRBJ2-1 for the parts outside the CDR3, the full variable domain is KAGVTQTPRYLIKTRGQQVTLSCSPISGHRSVSWYQQTPGQGLQFLFEYFSETQRNKGNFPGRFSGRQFSNSRSEMNVSTLELGDSALYLCASSLEGYTSYNEQFFGPGTRLTVL.

This clonotype has a count of ten or more. This chain uses TRBV6-5 with TRBJ2-7, with D possibly TRBD1 on 6 matching bases. The ends were cut back, 4 bases at V and 2 bases at J, with 15 bases in the middle. The CDR3 is 15 amino acids. Per germline, CDR1 MNHEY and CDR2 SVGAGI. DNA for the CDR3: TGTGCCAGCAGTTCCGGAACAGGGCCAGCCTACGAGCAGTACTTC. It encodes CASSSGTGPAYEQYF.

This chain links TRBV19 with TRBJ2-7; 7 bases align to TRBD1. V was clipped by 5 bases and J by 0 bases; unmatched bases: 7. CDR3 size: 15 residues. Germline CDR1 and CDR2: LNHDA and SQIVND (reference sequence). The CDR3 bases are TGTGCCAGTAGTCGAATCCCAGGGGGCTCCTACGAGCAGTACTTC. Its translation is CASSRIPGGSYEQYF.

This clonotype was recorded many times. The V gene is TRBV7-3, the J gene TRBJ2-2, with 8 positions matching TRBD1. CDR3 length: 15 residues. CDR1 SGHTA and CDR2 FQGTGA come from the germline V gene. The J segment lost 1 base and the V segment lost 6 bases, leaving 4 bases of the junction unmatched. DNA of the CDR3: TGTGCCAGCAGTTCCGGACAGGGGAACACCGGGGAGCTGTTTTTT. It specifies CASSSGQGNTGELFF.

This clonotype showed up many times. This chain links TRBV28 with TRBJ1-1, with D possibly TRBD1 on 5 matching bases. V was clipped by 3 bases and J by 5 bases, with 13 bases between them. The germline V gene has CDR1 MDHEN and CDR2 SYDVKM. The CDR3 consists of 14 residues. CDR3 DNA sequence: TGTGCCAGCAGTTTGGGGCCCTTACAGACTGAAGCTTTCTTT. The encoded protein is CASSLGPLQTEAFF.

This clonotype was found many times. The J gene is TRBJ2-5, the V gene TRBV28; the D is unclear. Germline V gene sequence: CDR1 MDHEN, CDR2 SYDVKM. V dropped 0 bases and J dropped 0 bases, with 5 bases sitting between them. The CDR3 contains 14 residues. CDR3 amino acids: CASSLWADQETQYF. The CDR3 region has the DNA TGTGCCAGCAGTTTATGGGCGGACCAAGAGACCCAGTACTTC. Full variable domain (outside the CDR3, taken from reference TRBV28 and TRBJ2-5): DVKVTQSSRYLVKRTGEKVFLECVQDMDHENMFWYRQDPGLGLRLIYFSYDVKMKEKGDIPEGYSVSREKKERFSLILESASTNQTSMYLCASSLWADQETQYFGPGTRLLVL.

This clonotype was seen a few times. In DNA form, the CDR3 reads TGTGCCAGCAGCCAACAATGGGGGACCATGAACACTGAAGCTTTCTTT. Its protein is CASSQQWGTMNTEAFF. This sequence joins TRBV3-1 and TRBJ1-1; D possibly corresponds to TRBD1 (5 bases). Germline-derived CDR1 and CDR2 are LGHDT and YNNKEL (reference sequence). CDR3 length: 16 residues. The ends were cut back, 2 bases at V and 0 bases at J, with 13 bases in the middle.

This clonotype has ten or more counts. V and J are TRBV12-3 or TRBV12-4 and TRBJ1-5; perhaps TRBD1 as D (5 bases). V was pared by 2 bases and J by 1 base, with 9 bases between. CDR3 length: 15 residues. CDR3 sequence reads: CASSLQGVSNQPQHF. The DNA of the CDR3 is TGTGCCAGCAGTTTACAGGGAGTAAGCAATCAGCCCCAGCATTTT.

This clonotype appeared many times. This sequence joins TRBV20-1 and TRBJ2-7; 8 bases map to TRBD2. The CDR3 spans 13 residues. V shed 7 bases and J 4 bases; nucleotides not matched to a gene: 9. Germline V lookup: CDR1 DFQATT, CDR2 SNEGSKA (reference sequence). CDR3 loop: CSGGRTSSYEQYF. DNA of the CDR3: TGCAGTGGGGGCAGGACTAGCAGTTACGAGCAGTACTTC.

This clonotype showed up many times. This chain connects TRBV15 to TRBJ2-7, with D uncertain. Trimming pared 5 bases from V and 0 bases from J, leaving 17 bases between. The germline gives CDR1 LNHNV, CDR2 YYDKDF (reference sequence). The CDR3 has 16 residues. The CDR3 here is CATSSTLMPSSYEQYV. The CDR3 DNA is TGTGCCACCAGCTCCACCCTGATGCCCAGCTCCTACGAGCAGTACGTC.

There are many counts of this clonotype. This chain uses TRBV2 with TRBJ1-6; 7 bases line up with TRBD1. With 5 bases clipped from V and 8 bases from J, the junction kept 21 bases outside the gene matches. The germline gives CDR1 SNHLY, CDR2 FYNNEI. The CDR3 extends over 19 amino acids. The chain's CDR3 is CASSRTSPGQHPTYSPLHF. The CDR3 nucleotides are TGTGCCAGCAGTAGAACATCTCCGGGACAGCATCCCACCTATTCACCCCTCCACTTT.

This clonotype was detected many times. This chain connects TRBV28 to TRBJ2-1; D remains ambiguous. This CDR3 contains 13 residues. Germline-derived CDR1 and CDR2 are MDHEN and SYDVKM. V shed 1 base and J shed 9 bases, with 10 bases lying between them. DNA of the CDR3: TGTGCCAGCAGTTTATTAGGGAATCCTGAGCAGTTCTTC. This codes for CASSLLGNPEQFF.

This clonotype was seen many times. The chain is built from TRBV11-2 and TRBJ1-1; unclear D gene. The CDR3 consists of 13 residues. The germline V and J ends were trimmed by 4 bases and 2 bases, with 8 bases remaining between them. Germline V CDR1 and CDR2: SGHAT, FQNNGV. This CDR3 reads CASSYQVNTEAFF. The CDR3 coding sequence is TGTGCCAGCAGCTATCAGGTTAACACTGAAGCTTTCTTT. Combining the CDR3 with reference TRBV11-2 and TRBJ1-1 gives the whole variable domain EAGVAQSPRYKIIEKRQSVAFWCNPISGHATLYWYQQILGQGPKLLIQFQNNGVVDDSQLPKDRFSAERLKGVDSTLKIQPAKLEDSAVYLCASSYQVNTEAFFGQGTRLTVV.

This clonotype was seen at least ten times. The CDR3 DNA sequence: TGTGCCAGCAGTTCCTCCCACCACGGCGCCCCTTCTGGAAACACCATATATTTT. It specifies CASSSSHHGAPSGNTIYF. V and J are TRBV27 and TRBJ1-3; D is uncertain. Germline V gene sequence: CDR1 MNHEY, CDR2 SMNVEV (reference sequence). This CDR3 has 18 amino acids. The ends were cut back, 4 bases at V and 1 base at J, with 20 bases in the middle.

This clonotype has at least ten counts. The V gene is TRBV4-3, the J gene TRBJ2-7, with D perhaps TRBD1 (5 bases). V was shortened by 0 bases and J by 3 bases, with 15 bases between the two germline ends. Germline V CDR1 and CDR2: LGHNA, YSLEER. The CDR3 is made up of 16 amino acids. The CDR3 DNA is TGCGCCAGCAGCCAAGATTTGTACAGGTTTGACTACGAGCAGTACTTC. Amino acids: CASSQDLYRFDYEQYF.

This clonotype was found many times. The rearrangement joins TRBV15 to TRBJ1-2; 7 bases align to TRBD1. The V gene's germline CDR1 is LNHNV and CDR2 YYDKDF (reference sequence). V lost 0 bases, J lost 0 bases, and 7 bases stayed unmatched. The CDR3 totals 17 residues. The chain's CDR3 is CATSRDLGDRANYGYTF. CDR3 in DNA: TGTGCCACCAGCAGAGATTTAGGGGACAGAGCTAACTATGGCTACACCTTC.